Listed below are T cell receptor beta chains from one sample, sequenced in a study of blood T cell repertoires in COVID-19. The protocol was immunoSEQ multiplex PCR, while the TCRdb copy is restricted to in-frame clones and leaves out a portion. The sample lists fewer than 85,000 clones; about 93% were seen once. Sequences were obtained from peripheral blood. These receptors were collected from a human donor in a cohort sampled during active COVID-19. Each CDR3 is given without its conserved first and last residue. The order of the fields is J gene, clone size, V gene, CDR3 protein. Some rows mark clone size as missing; the rest say once, few, many or name a class of expanded clone.

TRBJ1-6	.	TRBV27	ASSSPGQGNSPLH
TRBJ2-1	.	TRBV11-2	ASSLGRGNSYNEQF
TRBJ2-5	.	TRBV19	ASSPRTAQETQY
TRBJ1-6	once	TRBV3-1/TRBV3-2	ASSQPSWGTAYNSPLH
TRBJ2-7	.	TRBV28	ASSFGESSYEQY
TRBJ2-6	.	TRBV7-6	ASSPGEAGANVLT
TRBJ1-2	.	TRBV9	ASSVQGSYYGYT
TRBJ1-2	.	TRBV5-1	ASSPGDRGRYGYT
TRBJ1-2	.	TRBV2	ASSGPGNYGYT
TRBJ2-5	.	TRBV6-5	ASRTRGPQETQY
TRBJ1-1	.	TRBV5-1	ASSGGQNTEAF
TRBJ2-2	.	TRBV3-1/TRBV3-2	ASRRDSGELF
TRBJ2-2	.	TRBV7-9	ASSLDLRTGELF
TRBJ1-2	.	TRBV12-5	ASGPRDSYGYT
TRBJ1-1	.	TRBV15	ATSRDRLRTEAF
TRBJ1-5	.	TRBV11-2	ASSLGGQPQH
TRBJ1-2	.	TRBV6-6	ASSYVAGANYGYT
TRBJ2-2	.	TRBV11-2	ASRSRTGEGTGELF
TRBJ1-1	.	TRBV11-2	ASSLHSSTEAF
TRBJ2-7	.	TRBV6-5	ASSPPRTRRDEQY
TRBJ1-4	.	TRBV4-3	ASSQGTGGNEKLF
TRBJ1-3	once	TRBV9	ASSAPTGNTIY
TRBJ1-2	.	TRBV28	ASSSPRTGSYGYT
TRBJ2-7	once	TRBV9	ASSVVKRGVRPYEQY
TRBJ2-7	.	TRBV19	ASRAPTGYEQY
TRBJ1-1	.	TRBV18	ASSPGRGENTEAF
TRBJ2-7	.	TRBV6-5	ASRQGALNEQY
TRBJ1-5	.	TRBV4-2	ASSQDGRGGQPQH
TRBJ1-2	.	TRBV4-2	ASSQPQGQTSYGYT
TRBJ1-1	.	TRBV5-1	ASRLKVREKNTEAF
TRBJ1-1	.	TRBV4-2	ASSQGAGFTEAF
TRBJ2-3	.	TRBV12-3/TRBV12-4	ASGQGDTQY
TRBJ1-3	.	TRBV11-2	ASRQPFRTVPSGNTIY
TRBJ1-4	.	TRBV9	ASSRGGPSEKLF
TRBJ2-7	.	TRBV6-5	ASRPRQGPYEQY
TRBJ2-7	once	TRBV5-5	ASSLVGQGNRWEQY
TRBJ2-7	.	TRBV28	ASSSRLGRLYEQY
TRBJ1-5	.	TRBV28	ASSRTGGAGQPQH
TRBJ1-1	.	TRBV5-1	ASTHGEMNTEAF
TRBJ2-7	once	TRBV29-1	SVGELTGSYEQY
TRBJ1-1	.	TRBV29-1	SVYTGAPEAF
TRBJ2-7	.	TRBV27	ASSLVGTGPEQY
TRBJ1-5	.	TRBV5-6	ASSLVTDTYQPQH
TRBJ2-3	once	TRBV7-6	ASSPGVRGAQDSTDTQY
TRBJ1-2	once	TRBV6-1	ASSEVRGSGYGYT
TRBJ2-7	.	TRBV27	ASSLSNRAYEQY
TRBJ2-3	.	TRBV13	ASSAWTSTDTQY
TRBJ1-2	.	TRBV3-1/TRBV3-2	ASSPTGTNYGYT
TRBJ1-5	.	TRBV28	ASSLGQGNQPQH
TRBJ2-7	.	TRBV9	ASSVGDNGGYEQY
TRBJ1-1	once	TRBV4-1	ASSPRWGVDTEAF
TRBJ2-7	few	TRBV27	ASSLRQGYEQY
TRBJ1-2	once	TRBV7-3	ASSPPSGTGRVHYGYT
TRBJ2-7	once	TRBV4-3	ASSPTMGVGAYEQY